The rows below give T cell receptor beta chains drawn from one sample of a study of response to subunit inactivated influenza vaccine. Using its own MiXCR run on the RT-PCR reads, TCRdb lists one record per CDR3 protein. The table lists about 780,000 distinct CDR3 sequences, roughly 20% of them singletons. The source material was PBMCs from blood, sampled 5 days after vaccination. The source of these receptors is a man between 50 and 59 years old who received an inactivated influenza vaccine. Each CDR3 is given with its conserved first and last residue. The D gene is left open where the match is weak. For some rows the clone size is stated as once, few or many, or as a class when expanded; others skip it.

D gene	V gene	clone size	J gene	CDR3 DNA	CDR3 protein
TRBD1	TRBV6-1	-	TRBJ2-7	TGTGCCAGCATCCGGGGAACAGGGGCCTCCTACGAGCAGTACTTC	CASIRGTGASYEQYF
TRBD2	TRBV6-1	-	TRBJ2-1	TGTGCCAGCAGTGGGACTAGCGGGTGGTCCAATGAGCAGTTCTTC	CASSGTSGWSNEQFF
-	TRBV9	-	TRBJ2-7	TGTGCCAGCAGCGTAGCCCCGTCGAGCAGTTACGAGCAGTACTTC	CASSVAPSSSYEQYF
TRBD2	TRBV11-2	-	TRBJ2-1	TGTGCCAGCAGCTTATTCCGGACTAGCGGGAGGGGGGCCTACAATGAGCAGTTCTTC	CASSLFRTSGRGAYNEQFF
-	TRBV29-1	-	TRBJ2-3	TGCAGCGTTGAAGGCAGGGCCACAGATACGCAGTATTTT	CSVEGRATDTQYF
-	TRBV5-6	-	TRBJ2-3	TGTGCCAGCAGCTTGATCGGGGGAGGTACGCAGTATTTT	CASSLIGGGTQYF
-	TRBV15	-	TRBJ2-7	TGTGCCACCAGCAAACTAGGTCCCTCCTACGAGCAGTACTTC	CATSKLGPSYEQYF
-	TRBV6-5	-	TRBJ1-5	TGTGCCAGCAGTTACTCGTCGACAGGCAATCAGCCCCAGCATTTT	CASSYSSTGNQPQHF
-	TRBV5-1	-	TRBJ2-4	TGCGCCAGCAGCTTGGCCACTCAGGGAGAAAACATTCAGTACTTC	CASSLATQGENIQYF
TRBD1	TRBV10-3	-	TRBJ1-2	TGTGCCATCACCCATACAGGGGAAGGCTATGGCTACACCTTC	CAITHTGEGYGYTF
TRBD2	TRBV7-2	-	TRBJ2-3	TGTGCCAGCAGCTTTGTTAGCGGGGGGATGGATACGCAGTATTTT	CASSFVSGGMDTQYF
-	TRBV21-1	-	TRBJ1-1	TGTGCCAGCAGCAAACATCCGAACACTGAAGCTTTCTTT	CASSKHPNTEAFF
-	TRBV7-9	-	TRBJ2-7	TGTGCCAGCAGCTCGACCGTTCGGGGTACCTACGAGCAGTACTTC	CASSSTVRGTYEQYF
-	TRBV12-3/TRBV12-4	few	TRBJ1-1	TGTGCCAGCAGCCAAAGGACGGGGGCCGCTGAAGCTTTCTTT	CASSQRTGAAEAFF
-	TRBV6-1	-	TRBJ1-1	TGTGCCAGCGAGGCCCGGCATGCGGGCACTGAAGCTTTCTTT	CASEARHAGTEAFF
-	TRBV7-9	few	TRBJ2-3	TGTGCCAGCAGCTTGAGATGGGAGACAGATACGCAGTATTTT	CASSLRWETDTQYF
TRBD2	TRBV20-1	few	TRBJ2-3	TGCAGTGCGGAAGATGGGACTAGCGGGCGGGGCGGTACGCAGTATTTT	CSAEDGTSGRGGTQYF
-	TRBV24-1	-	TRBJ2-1	TGTGCCACCAGTGACCAAAGGGGACGCCGGAGCTCCTACAATGAGCAGTTCTTC	CATSDQRGRRSSYNEQFF
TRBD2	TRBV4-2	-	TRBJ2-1	TGTGCCAGCAGCCAAGCGGTGACTAGCGGGGGGCTCCTAGAATCCTACAATGAGCAGTTCTTC	CASSQAVTSGGLLESYNEQFF
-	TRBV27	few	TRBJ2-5	TGTGCCAGCAGTTTATCGGGCAATTCCCGGAGGGAGACCCAGTACTTC	CASSLSGNSRRETQYF
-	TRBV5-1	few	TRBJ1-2	TGCGCCAGCAGCTTCGAAAGGGTCGACTATGGCTACACCTTC	CASSFERVDYGYTF
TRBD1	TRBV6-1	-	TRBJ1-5	TGTGCCACTAATACAGGGGGCGATCAGCCCCAGCATTTT	CATNTGGDQPQHF
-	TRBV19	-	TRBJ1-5	TGTGCCAGTAGTACGCCTGGGCAGGGCAATCAGCCCCAGCATTTT	CASSTPGQGNQPQHF
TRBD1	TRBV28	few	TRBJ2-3	TGTGCCAGCAGTTTCCTTTACGGGGACAGGGGGACAGATACGCAGTATTTT	CASSFLYGDRGTDTQYF
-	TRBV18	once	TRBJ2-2	TGTGCCAGCTCACCCCCGGGACGGAACACCGGGGAGCTGTTTTTT	CASSPPGRNTGELFF
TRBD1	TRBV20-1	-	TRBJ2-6	TGCAGTGCTAGGGGGACAGGGCACACCAAAGGCTCTGGGGCCAACGTCCTGACTTTC	CSARGTGHTKGSGANVLTF
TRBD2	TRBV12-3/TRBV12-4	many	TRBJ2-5	TGTGCCAGCAGCCGGATCCGGACTAGCGGCCAAGAGACCCAGTACTTC	CASSRIRTSGQETQYF
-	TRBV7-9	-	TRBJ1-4	TGTGCCAGCAGCAACCGAGGGAGGACTAATGAAAAACTGTTTTTT	CASSNRGRTNEKLFF
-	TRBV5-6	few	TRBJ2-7	TGTGCCAGCAGCGCACTAACAGGGTTCCGCACCTACGAGCAGTACTTC	CASSALTGFRTYEQYF
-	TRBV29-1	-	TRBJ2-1	TGCAGCGTTGAAGACCACATCAGGGGACCCTACAATGAGCAGTTCTTC	CSVEDHIRGPYNEQFF
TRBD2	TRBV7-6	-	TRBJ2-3	TGTGCCAGCAGCTTAAGCAGCGGGGGGGCCATCCCAGATACGCAGTATTTT	CASSLSSGGAIPDTQYF
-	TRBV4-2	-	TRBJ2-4	TGTGCCAGCAGCCCTAAACAGGCGGGGATGGACATTCAGTACTTC	CASSPKQAGMDIQYF
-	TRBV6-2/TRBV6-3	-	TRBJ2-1	TGTGCCAGCAGTTACTCACCTCCCTTGCTTGGGGAGCAGTTCTTC	CASSYSPPLLGEQFF
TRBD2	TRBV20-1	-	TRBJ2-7	TGCAGTGCTAGAGATACTAGCGGGAGCTTCTCCTACGAGCAGTACTTC	CSARDTSGSFSYEQYF
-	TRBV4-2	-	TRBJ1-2	TGTGCCAGCAGCCAAGATCAAGGACAGTTGGACTATGGCTACACCTTC	CASSQDQGQLDYGYTF
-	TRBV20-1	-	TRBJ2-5	TGCAGTGCTAGGGGGCAGCTACAAGAGACCCAGTACTTC	CSARGQLQETQYF
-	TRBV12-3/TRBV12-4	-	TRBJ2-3	TGTGCCAGCAGTTTCTTGGGTTATGAGGCAGATACGCAGTATTTT	CASSFLGYEADTQYF
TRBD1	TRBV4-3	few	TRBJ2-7	TGCGCCAGCAGCCAAATGGACAGGGGGCGCTACGAGCAGTACTTC	CASSQMDRGRYEQYF
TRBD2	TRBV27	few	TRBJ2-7	TGTGCCAGCAGTTTATCTAGCGGGAGGTACGAGCAGTACTTC	CASSLSSGRYEQYF
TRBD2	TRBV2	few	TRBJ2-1	TGTGCCAGCAGTGACCCCTGGCGGGAGACCTACAATGAGCAGTTCTTC	CASSDPWRETYNEQFF
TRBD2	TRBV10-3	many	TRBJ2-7	TGTGCCATCAGTGAGTCTGGCAGCGGGGTCTGGAACGAGCAGTACTTC	CAISESGSGVWNEQYF
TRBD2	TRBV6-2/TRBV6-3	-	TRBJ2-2	TGTGCCAGCACGACGGGGGGACTAGCGCGTACCGGGGAGCTGTTTTTT	CASTTGGLARTGELFF
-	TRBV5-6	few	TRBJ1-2	TGTGCCAGCAGCTTGAGGAGGGCCACTAACTATGGCTACACCTTC	CASSLRRATNYGYTF
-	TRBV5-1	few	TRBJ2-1	TGCGCCAGCAGCGGCGGTAGTACGGGCTCCTACAATGAGCAGTTCTTC	CASSGGSTGSYNEQFF
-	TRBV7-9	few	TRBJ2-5	TGTGCCAGCAGCTTATCTCGGTTGGGGATCCAAGAGACCCAGTACTTC	CASSLSRLGIQETQYF
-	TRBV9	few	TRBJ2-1	TGTGCCAGCAGCGTAGGGGGAGAGGGGGGTGAGCAGTTCTTC	CASSVGGEGGEQFF